What follows is one T cell receptor beta chain and its context. The sample holds many counts of this clonotype. This receptor's antigen is unknown. It has no much larger one-base neighbor in the sample; base qualities were not kept. The sample comes from a study of T-cell reconstitution after alpha-beta-depleted transplantation in children (dated by TCRdb to the mid-2010s). Background on the whole study: Using TCR repertoire profiling, the study followed T-cell immune reconstitution in a quantitative way in children after TCRalphabeta/CD19-depleted allogeneic hematopoietic cell transplantation.

Measured from the cysteine to the phenylalanine, the CDR3 is 14 residues long. The read is trimmed to its CDR3 DNA, 42 bases read in frame from base 1. Unmatched junction bases come to 6, with V trimmed by 6 bases and J by 1 base. In the germline V gene, CDR1 corresponds to MDHEN and CDR2 to SYDVKM. The method was PCR. TCRdb shows the sequencer as Illumina HiSeq 2500. TCR libraries were prepared with molecular barcoding, using unique molecular identifiers to normalize TCRbeta repertoire quantification. In-frame beta chains were kept once TCRdb had trimmed the public reads at Q25 with fastp and called clones with MiXCR. Each record represents a unique CDR3 protein, reported with the most common genes and DNA among its rows. This sample holds around 87,000 distinct CDR3 sequences; approximately 9.2% were observed only once. The ten largest clones capture roughly 6.9% of the sample.

This sample comprised PBMCs from the stem cell graft donor, obtained from the stem cell graft. The chain is encoded by TRBV28 joined to TRBJ2-7; 7 junctional bases match TRBD2. This TCR was sampled from a human donor who donated a stem cell graft to a child with congenital amegakaryocytic thrombocytopenia. The DNA sequence follows: TGTGCCAGCAGCGGACTAGAAGCTTCCTACGAGCAGTACTTC. Translated, this gives CASSGLEASYEQYF. With all but the CDR3 taken from the reference TRBV28 and TRBJ2-7 genes, the full variable domain is: DVKVTQSSRYLVKRTGEKVFLECVQDMDHENMFWYRQDPGLGLRLIYFSYDVKMKEKGDIPEGYSVSREKKERFSLILESASTNQTSMYLCASSGLEASYEQYFGPGTRLTVT.